The rows below give T cell receptor beta chains drawn from one sample of a study of beta chain features in type 1 diabetes. Clones were sequenced by immunoSEQ multiplex PCR, and TCRdb holds only the in-frame ones, with some missing. The data hold around 200,000 clones, with approximately 13% observed a single time. The sample consisted of central memory CD4+ T cells from blood. Every receptor here comes from a woman between 18 and 30 years old in good health. The conserved cysteine and the conserved F or W are not part of the CDR3 here.

>TRBJ2-5|TRBV11-1
ASSPLAGALYQETQY
>TRBJ1-1|TRBV18
ASSSDKNTEAF
>TRBJ2-7|TRBV29-1
SVRSGSSYEQY
>TRBJ2-7|TRBV28
ATQRYEQY
>TRBJ2-1|TRBV7-2
ASSSDRTNEQF
>TRBJ1-5|TRBV6-1
ASSSWPQH
>TRBJ2-2|TRBV2
ASSERQGSSGELF
>TRBJ2-2|TRBV5-6
ASSLEDRGIAGELF
>TRBJ2-1|TRBV30
AWSSQRELEQF
>TRBJ2-1|TRBV28
ASSLPHSGTGGSKF
>TRBJ2-3|TRBV2
ASSEYGADTQY
>TRBJ2-1|TRBV10-3
AISERVQGAKNEQF
>TRBJ1-2|TRBV29-1
SVDRGYGYT
>TRBJ2-1|TRBV7-6
ASSRPGQGNEQF
>TRBJ1-2|TRBV10-3
AISNNQGGEYGGYT
>TRBJ2-7|TRBV29-1
SGGDGAYEQY
>TRBJ2-7|TRBV4-2
ASSQEIRLATY
>TRBJ2-7|TRBV2
ASSGGWQY
>TRBJ2-1|TRBV27
ASSLAASSYNEQF
>TRBJ1-1|TRBV27
ASRPGGMVTEAF
>TRBJ2-5|TRBV15
ATSISTSGSMETQY
>TRBJ1-1|TRBV11-1
ASSLQRTGLGTEAF
>TRBJ1-2|TRBV30
AWGQGRDT
>TRBJ1-3|TRBV2
ASSPSADTIY
>TRBJ1-2|TRBV28
ASRQAISGYT
>TRBJ1-2|TRBV28
ASSSGPGQGFGYT
>TRBJ2-1|TRBV19
ASSRASGHNEQF
>TRBJ1-2|TRBV28
ASSLSLWPYGYT
>TRBJ1-2|TRBV6-5
ASSYGRGHSGYT
>TRBJ1-1|TRBV19
ASSKGHLNTEAF
>TRBJ1-5|TRBV4-2
ASSLNGRGVNQPQH
>TRBJ2-6|TRBV7-9
ASSLYRGSNSGANVLT
>TRBJ1-2|TRBV28
ASSYTGTGNYGYT
>TRBJ2-1|TRBV27
ASSFRDSDDEQF
>TRBJ1-3|TRBV14
ASSQRSRGLDTIY
>TRBJ1-5|TRBV7-2
ASSPEADQPQH
>TRBJ1-1|TRBV5-1
ASTLQEGHTEAF
>TRBJ2-5|TRBV18
ASSPPTGLQETQY
>TRBJ2-6|TRBV7-2
ASSPRTSGMSVGANVLT
>TRBJ2-3|TRBV29-1
SVRVLAGSTDTQY
>TRBJ1-5|TRBV5-6
ASSWGENQPQH
>TRBJ1-1|TRBV28
ASRPVPGHDNTEAF
>TRBJ2-1|TRBV4-3
ASSPRTSGRGGEQF
>TRBJ2-2|TRBV5-4
ASSRGGFDGTGELF
>TRBJ2-2|TRBV29-1
SVEGWTSGGNTGELF
>TRBJ1-2|TRBV30
AWVKVDSRGYT
>TRBJ2-3|TRBV7-2
ASSPDAGRTSTDTQY
>TRBJ2-1|TRBV5-1
ASSNIGTAYNEQF
>TRBJ2-1|TRBV4-3
ASSRSAPLSSYNEQF
>TRBJ2-3|TRBV27
ASSSRHGTQY
>TRBJ1-2|TRBV29-1
SVRSWSYGYT
>TRBJ2-1|TRBV4-2
ASSQGPGQGEDEQF
>TRBJ1-2|TRBV6-5
ATALDRLNYGYT